The clone carrying this TCR beta chain was seen only once. The data stem from a study of blood T cell repertoires in COVID-19. About the research overall: Samples taken during acute and convalescent COVID-19 were collected in the United States, Italy and Spain.

The protocol was immunoSEQ multiplex PCR, while the TCRdb copy is restricted to in-frame clones and leaves out a portion. The data contain 130,000 or so clones, around 90% of them singletons. Trimming removed 6 bases from V and 7 bases from J, with 13 bases in between. This CDR3 comprises 13 residues. The germline gives CDR1 KGHSH, CDR2 LQKENI. The sample comprised peripheral blood. The TCR sequence derives from a human donor in a cohort sampled during active COVID-19. V gene TRBV18 combines with J gene TRBJ2-1; perhaps TRBD2 as D (6 bases). The CDR3 nucleotides are TGTGCCAGCTCTACCCGGGCGGGGAATGAGCAGTTCTTC. Protein sequence: CASSTRAGNEQFF.